This TCR beta chain came from a study of blood T cell repertoires in COVID-19. A few counts support this clone. The table came from immunoSEQ multiplex PCR; TCRdb's copy has only in-frame clones and leaves some out. The data hold about 100,000 clones, with around 87% observed a single time. V dropped 3 bases and J dropped 8 bases, with 13 bases sitting between them. CDR3 size: 14 residues. Germline V gives CDR1 MGHDK, CDR2 SYGVNS. The rearrangement joins TRBV25-1 to TRBJ1-4; D is perhaps TRBD1 (6 bases). The receptor comes from a woman aged 50 to 65 with COVID-19, enrolled during active disease. The sample taken for sequencing was peripheral blood. The chain's CDR3 is CASSDSTGKEKLFF. The CDR3 nucleotides read TGTGCCAGCAGTGATTCCACAGGGAAGGAAAAACTGTTTTTT.